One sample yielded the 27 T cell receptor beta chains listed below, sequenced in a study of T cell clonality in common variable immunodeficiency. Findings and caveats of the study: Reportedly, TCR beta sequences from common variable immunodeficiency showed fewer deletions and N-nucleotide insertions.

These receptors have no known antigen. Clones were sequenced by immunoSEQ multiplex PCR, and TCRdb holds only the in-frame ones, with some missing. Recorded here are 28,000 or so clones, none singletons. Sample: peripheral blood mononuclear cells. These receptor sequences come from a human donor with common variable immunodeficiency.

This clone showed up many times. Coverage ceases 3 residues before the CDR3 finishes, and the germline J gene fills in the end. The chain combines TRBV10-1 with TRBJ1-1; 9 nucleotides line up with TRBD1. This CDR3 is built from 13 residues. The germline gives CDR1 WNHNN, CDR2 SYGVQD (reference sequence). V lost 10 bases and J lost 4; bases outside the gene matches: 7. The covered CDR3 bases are TGCGCCACCCTGGGACAGGGAGGCACTGAA. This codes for CATLGQGGTE. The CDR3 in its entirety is CATLGQGGTEAFF.

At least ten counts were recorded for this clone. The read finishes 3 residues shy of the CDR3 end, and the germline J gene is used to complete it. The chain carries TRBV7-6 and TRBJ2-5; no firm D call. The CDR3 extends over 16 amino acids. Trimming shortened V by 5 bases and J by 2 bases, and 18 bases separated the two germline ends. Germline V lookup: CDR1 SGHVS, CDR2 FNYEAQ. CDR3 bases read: TGTGCCAGCAGCCGACCCCCCTTGCGGATTCAAGAGACC. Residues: CASSRPPLRIQET. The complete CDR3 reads CASSRPPLRIQETQYF.

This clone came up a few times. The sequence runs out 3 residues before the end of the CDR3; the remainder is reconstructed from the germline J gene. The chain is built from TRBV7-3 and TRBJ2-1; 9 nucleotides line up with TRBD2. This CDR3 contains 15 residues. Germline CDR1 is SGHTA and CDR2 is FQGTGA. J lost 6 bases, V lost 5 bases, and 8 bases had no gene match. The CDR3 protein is CASSIMGLAFNEQFF. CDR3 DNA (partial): TGTGCCAGCAGCATTATGGGACTAGCTTTCAATGAG.

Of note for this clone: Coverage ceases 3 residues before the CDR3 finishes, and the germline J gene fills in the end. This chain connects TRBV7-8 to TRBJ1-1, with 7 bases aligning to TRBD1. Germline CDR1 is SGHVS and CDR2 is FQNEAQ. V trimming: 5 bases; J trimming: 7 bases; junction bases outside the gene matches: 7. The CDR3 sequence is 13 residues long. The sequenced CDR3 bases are TGTGCCAGCAGCACGGGCCCAGGGGGTGAA. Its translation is CASSTGPGGE. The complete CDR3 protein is CASSTGPGGEAFF.

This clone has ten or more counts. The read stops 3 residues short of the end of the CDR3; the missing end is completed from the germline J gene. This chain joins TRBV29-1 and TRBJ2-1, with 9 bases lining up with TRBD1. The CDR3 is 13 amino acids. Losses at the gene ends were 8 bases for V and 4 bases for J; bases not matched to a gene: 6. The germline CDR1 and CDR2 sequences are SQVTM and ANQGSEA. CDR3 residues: CSLRQGEYNEQFF. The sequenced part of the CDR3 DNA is TGCAGCCTCAGACAGGGGGAGTACAATGAG.

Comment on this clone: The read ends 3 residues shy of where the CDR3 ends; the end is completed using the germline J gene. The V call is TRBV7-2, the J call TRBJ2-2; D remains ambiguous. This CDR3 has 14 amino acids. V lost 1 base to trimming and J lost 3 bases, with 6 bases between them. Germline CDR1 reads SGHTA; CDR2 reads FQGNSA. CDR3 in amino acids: CASSLVAYTGELFF. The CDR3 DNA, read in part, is TGTGCCAGCAGCTTAGTGGCCTACACCGGGGAG.

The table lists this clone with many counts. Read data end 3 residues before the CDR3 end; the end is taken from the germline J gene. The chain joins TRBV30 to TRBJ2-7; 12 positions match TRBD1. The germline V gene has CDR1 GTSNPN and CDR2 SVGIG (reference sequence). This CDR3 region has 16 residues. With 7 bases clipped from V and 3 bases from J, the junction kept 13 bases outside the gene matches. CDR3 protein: CASLIRDRGLNYEQYF. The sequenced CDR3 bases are TGTGCCTCACTAATCCGGGACAGGGGGCTAAACTACGAG. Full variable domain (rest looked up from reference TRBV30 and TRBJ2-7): SQTIHQWPATLVQPVGSPLSLECTVEGTSNPNLYWYRQAAGRGLQLLFYSVGIGQISSEVPQNLSASRPQDRQFILSSKKLLLSDSGFYLCASLIRDRGLNYEQYFGPGTRLTVT.

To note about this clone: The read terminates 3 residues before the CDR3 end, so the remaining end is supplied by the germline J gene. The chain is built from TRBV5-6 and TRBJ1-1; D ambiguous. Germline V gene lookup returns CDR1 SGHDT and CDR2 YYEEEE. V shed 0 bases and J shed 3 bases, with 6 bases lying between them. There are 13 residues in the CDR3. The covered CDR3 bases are TGTGCCAGCAGCTTGGGCTCGGACACTGAA. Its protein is CASSLGSDTE. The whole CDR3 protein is CASSLGSDTEAFF. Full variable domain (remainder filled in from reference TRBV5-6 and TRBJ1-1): DAGVTQSPTHLIKTRGQQVTLRCSPKSGHDTVSWYQQALGQGPQFIFQYYEEEERQRGNFPDRFSGHQFPNYSSELNVNALLLGDSALYLCASSLGSDTEAFFGQGTRLTVV.

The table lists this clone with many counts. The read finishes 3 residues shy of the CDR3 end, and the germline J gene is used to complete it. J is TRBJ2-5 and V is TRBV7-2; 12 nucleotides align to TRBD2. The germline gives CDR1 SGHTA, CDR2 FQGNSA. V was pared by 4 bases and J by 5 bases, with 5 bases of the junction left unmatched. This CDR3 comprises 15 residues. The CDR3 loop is CASSSSGGGGETQYF. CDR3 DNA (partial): TGTGCCAGCAGCTCTAGCGGGGGGGGAGGGGAGACC.

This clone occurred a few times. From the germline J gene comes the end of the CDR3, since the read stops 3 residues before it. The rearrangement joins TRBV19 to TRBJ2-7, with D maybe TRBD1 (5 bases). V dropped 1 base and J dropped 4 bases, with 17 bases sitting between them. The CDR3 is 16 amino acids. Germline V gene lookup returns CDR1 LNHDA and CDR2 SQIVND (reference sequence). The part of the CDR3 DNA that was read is TGTGCCAGTAGTATAGTAGGGGCCAGCCCTTGGTACGAG. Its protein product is CASSIVGASPWYE. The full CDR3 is CASSIVGASPWYEQYF.

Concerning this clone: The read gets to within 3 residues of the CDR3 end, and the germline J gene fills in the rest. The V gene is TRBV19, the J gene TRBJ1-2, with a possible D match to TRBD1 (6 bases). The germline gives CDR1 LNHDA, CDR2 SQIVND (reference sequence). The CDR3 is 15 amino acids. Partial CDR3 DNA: TGTGCCAGTAGTATAGGGGACACGTTCTCGGGGGGC. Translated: CASSIGDTFSGG. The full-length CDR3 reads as CASSIGDTFSGGYTF. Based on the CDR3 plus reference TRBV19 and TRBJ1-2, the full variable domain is DGGITQSPKYLFRKEGQNVTLSCEQNLNHDAMYWYRQDPGQGLRLIYYSQIVNDFQKGDIAEGYSVSREKKESFPLTVTSAQKNPTAFYLCASSIGDTFSGGYTFGSGTRLTVV.

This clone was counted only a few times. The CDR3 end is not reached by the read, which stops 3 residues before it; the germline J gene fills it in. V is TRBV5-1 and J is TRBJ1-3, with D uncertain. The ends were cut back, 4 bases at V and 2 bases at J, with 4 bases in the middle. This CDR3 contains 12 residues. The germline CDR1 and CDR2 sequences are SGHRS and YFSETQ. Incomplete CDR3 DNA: TGCGCCAGCAGCCTAGCTGGAAACACC. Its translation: CASSLAGNT. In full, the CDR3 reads CASSLAGNTIYF.

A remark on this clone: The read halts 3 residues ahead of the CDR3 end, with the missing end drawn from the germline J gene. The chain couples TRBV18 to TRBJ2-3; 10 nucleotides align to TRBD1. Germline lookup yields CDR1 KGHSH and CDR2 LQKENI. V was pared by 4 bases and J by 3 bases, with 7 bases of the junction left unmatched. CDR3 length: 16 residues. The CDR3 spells CASSRLGQGVTDTQYF. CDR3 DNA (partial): TGTGCCAGCTCACGGCTAGGACAGGGGGTGACAGATACG. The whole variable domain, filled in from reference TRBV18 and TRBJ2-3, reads NAGVMQNPRHLVRRRGQEARLRCSPMKGHSHVYWYRQLPEEGLKFMVYLQKENIIDESGMPKERFSAEFPKEGPSILRIQQVVRGDSAAYFCASSRLGQGVTDTQYFGPGTRLTVL.

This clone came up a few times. Incomplete CDR3 DNA: TGTGCCAGTAGTATTCTCCCCGGGGGGCGGACCTACGAG. Protein sequence: CASSILPGGRTYE. The complete CDR3 sequence is CASSILPGGRTYEQYF. The chain has TRBV19 and TRBJ2-7, with a weak D call TRBD2 (7 bases). The read finishes 3 residues shy of the CDR3 end, and the germline J gene is used to complete it. The CDR3 totals 16 residues. The germline CDR1 and CDR2 sequences are LNHDA and SQIVND (reference sequence). V was trimmed by 3 bases and J by 2 bases, leaving 17 bases between them. Variable domain in full (rest from reference TRBV19 and TRBJ2-7): DGGITQSPKYLFRKEGQNVTLSCEQNLNHDAMYWYRQDPGQGLRLIYYSQIVNDFQKGDIAEGYSVSREKKESFPLTVTSAQKNPTAFYLCASSILPGGRTYEQYFGPGTRLTVT.

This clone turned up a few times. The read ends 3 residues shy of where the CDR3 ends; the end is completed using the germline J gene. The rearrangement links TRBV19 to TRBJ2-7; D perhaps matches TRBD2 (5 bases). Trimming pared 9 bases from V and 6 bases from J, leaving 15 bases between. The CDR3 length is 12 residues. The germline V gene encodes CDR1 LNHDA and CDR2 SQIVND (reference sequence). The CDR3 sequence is CASASGKAEQYF. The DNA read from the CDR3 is TGTGCCAGCGCTTCGGGGAAAGCCGAG.

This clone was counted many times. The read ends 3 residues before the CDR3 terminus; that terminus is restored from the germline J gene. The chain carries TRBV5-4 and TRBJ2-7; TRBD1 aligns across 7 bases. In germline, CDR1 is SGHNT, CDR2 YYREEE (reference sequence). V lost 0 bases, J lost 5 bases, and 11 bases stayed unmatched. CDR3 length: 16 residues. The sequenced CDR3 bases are TGTGCCAGCAGCTTGGCGGGACAGCCCAATCTCGACGAG. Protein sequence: CASSLAGQPNLDE. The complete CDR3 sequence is CASSLAGQPNLDEQYF.

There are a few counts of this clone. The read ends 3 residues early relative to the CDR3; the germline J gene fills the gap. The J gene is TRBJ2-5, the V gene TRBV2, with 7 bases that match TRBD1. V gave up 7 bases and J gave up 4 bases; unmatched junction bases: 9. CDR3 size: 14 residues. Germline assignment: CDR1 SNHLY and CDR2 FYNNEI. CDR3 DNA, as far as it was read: TGTGCCAGCACGGTCTCCCCAGGGGGAGAGACC. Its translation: CASTVSPGGET. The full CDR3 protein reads CASTVSPGGETQYF.

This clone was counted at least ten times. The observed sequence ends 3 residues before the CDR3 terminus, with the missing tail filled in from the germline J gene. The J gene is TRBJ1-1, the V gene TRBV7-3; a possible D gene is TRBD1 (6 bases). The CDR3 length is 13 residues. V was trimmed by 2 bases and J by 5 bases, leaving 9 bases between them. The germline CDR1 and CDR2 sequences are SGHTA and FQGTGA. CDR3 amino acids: CASSLLRGTEAFF. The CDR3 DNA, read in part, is TGTGCCAGCAGCTTACTCAGGGGAACTGAA.

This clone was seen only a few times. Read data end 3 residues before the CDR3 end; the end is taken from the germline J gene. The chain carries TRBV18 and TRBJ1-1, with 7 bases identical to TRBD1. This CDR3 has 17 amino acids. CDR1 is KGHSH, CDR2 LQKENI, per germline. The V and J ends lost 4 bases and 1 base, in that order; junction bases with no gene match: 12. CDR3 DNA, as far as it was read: TGTGCCAGCTCACTAGCTGAGCCCGGGACAGCGAACACTGAA. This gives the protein CASSLAEPGTANTE. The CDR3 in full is CASSLAEPGTANTEAFF.

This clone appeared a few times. This CDR3 reads CASSEEGRISYEQYF. CDR3 DNA, as far as it was read: TGTGCCAGCAGTGAAGAAGGCAGAATCTCCTACGAG. The chain is built from TRBV6-1 and TRBJ2-7; D is uncertain. The observed sequence ends 3 residues before the CDR3 terminus, with the missing tail filled in from the germline J gene. The CDR3 is 15 amino acids. V was shortened by 1 base and J by 0 bases, with 10 bases between the two germline ends. CDR1 MNHNS and CDR2 SASEGT come from the germline V gene.

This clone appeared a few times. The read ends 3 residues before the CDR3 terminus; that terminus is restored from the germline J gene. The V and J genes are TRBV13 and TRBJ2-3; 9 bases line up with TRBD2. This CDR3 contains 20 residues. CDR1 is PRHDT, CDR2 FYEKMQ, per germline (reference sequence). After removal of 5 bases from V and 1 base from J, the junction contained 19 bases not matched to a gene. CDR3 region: CASSLDPVAGGSRGTDTQYF. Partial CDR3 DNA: TGTGCCAGCAGCCTAGACCCGGTTGCGGGGGGGTCTCGGGGCACAGATACG.

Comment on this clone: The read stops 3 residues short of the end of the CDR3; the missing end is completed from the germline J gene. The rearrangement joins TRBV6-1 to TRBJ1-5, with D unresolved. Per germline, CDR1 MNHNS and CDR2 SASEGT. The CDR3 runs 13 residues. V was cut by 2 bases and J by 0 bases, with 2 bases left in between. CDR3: CASSEHSNQPQHF. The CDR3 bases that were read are TGTGCCAGCAGTGAACATAGCAATCAGCCC.

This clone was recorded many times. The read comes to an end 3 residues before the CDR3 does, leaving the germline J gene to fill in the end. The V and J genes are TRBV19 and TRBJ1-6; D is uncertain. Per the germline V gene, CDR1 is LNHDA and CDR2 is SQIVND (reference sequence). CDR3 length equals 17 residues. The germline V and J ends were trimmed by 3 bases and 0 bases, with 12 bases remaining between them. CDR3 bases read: TGTGCCAGTAGTATTAACTTTGTGAGCTCCTATAATTCACCC. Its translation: CASSINFVSSYNSP. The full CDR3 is CASSINFVSSYNSPLHF.

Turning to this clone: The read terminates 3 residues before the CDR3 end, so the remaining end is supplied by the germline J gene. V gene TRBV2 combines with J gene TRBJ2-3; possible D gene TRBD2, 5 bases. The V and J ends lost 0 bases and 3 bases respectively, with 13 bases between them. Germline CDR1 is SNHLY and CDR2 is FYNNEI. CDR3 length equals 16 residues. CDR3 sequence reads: CASSEAWRVGTDTQYF. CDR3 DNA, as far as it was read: TGTGCCAGCAGTGAAGCGTGGCGGGTAGGGACAGATACG.

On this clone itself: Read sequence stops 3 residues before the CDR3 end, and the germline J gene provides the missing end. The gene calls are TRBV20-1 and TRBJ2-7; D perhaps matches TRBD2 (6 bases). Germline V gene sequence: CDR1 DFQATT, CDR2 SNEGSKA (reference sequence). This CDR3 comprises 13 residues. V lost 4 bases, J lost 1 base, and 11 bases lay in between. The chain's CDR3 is CSANLGGSYEQYF. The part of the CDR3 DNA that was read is TGCAGTGCTAATCTCGGAGGGTCCTACGAG.

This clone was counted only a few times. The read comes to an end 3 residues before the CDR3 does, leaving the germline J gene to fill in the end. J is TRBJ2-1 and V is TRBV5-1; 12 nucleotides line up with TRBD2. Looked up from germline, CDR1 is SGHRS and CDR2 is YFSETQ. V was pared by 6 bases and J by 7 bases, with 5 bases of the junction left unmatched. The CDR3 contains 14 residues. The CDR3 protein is CASTTSGGRNEQFF. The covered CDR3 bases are TGCGCCAGCACCACTAGCGGGGGGCGTAATGAG.

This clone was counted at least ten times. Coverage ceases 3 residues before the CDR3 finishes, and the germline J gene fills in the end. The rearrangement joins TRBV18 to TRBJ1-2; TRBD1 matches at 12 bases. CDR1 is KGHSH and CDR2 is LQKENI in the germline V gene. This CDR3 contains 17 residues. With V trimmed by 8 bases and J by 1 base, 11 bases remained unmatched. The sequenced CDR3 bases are TGTGCCAGCCCTCTGGGACAGGGGGCGATGGATAACTATGGC. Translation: CASPLGQGAMDNYG. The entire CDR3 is CASPLGQGAMDNYGYTF.